This T cell receptor beta chain was sequenced during a study of vaccination and CD4 T cells after COVID-19. Turning to this clonotype: Its cognate antigen is unknown.

Germline-derived CDR1 and CDR2 are SGHRS and YFSETQ. V lost 7 bases to trimming and J lost 7 bases; unmatched junction nucleotides: 5. This CDR3 has 12 amino acids. An Oncomine TCR Beta short-read assay was used to sequence the DNA from cultured CD4+ T cells. MiXCR, applied by TCRdb to the PCR reads, yields one record per CDR3 protein. The repertoire consists of over 15,000 distinct CDR3 sequences, with roughly two fifths occurring once and the leading ten covering roughly 5.3%. Regarding treatment: roughly 10-day PBMC culture with coronavirus spike peptide pools or control peptides (ViraFEST assay).

Specimen: CD4+ T cells from blood, cultured in vitro, collected before SARS-CoV-2 vaccination. This sequence was found in a human donor who had recovered from COVID-19. The chain couples TRBV5-1 to TRBJ2-1; 7 bases are shared with TRBD2. The CDR3: CASGLVANEQFF. CDR3 DNA: TGCGCCAGCGGACTAGTCGCGAATGAGCAGTTCTTC.